The TCR beta chain under discussion was sequenced for a study of shared clonotypes between healthy human individuals. Study as a whole: CD4 naive and CD4 memory each took three plates per donor, while CD8 naive took two and CD8 memory one.

For this clone: Other DNA variants within this sample encode the same CDR3.

Trimming took 4 bases from V and 5 from J; bases not matched to a gene: 8. This CDR3 has 15 residues. Looked up from germline, CDR1 is SGHRS and CDR2 is YFSETQ. Researchers partitioned CD4+ cells into CD45RA+ naive and CD45RA-negative memory subsets. This table comes from immunoSEQ multiplex PCR, and its TCRdb copy is limited to in-frame clones, with some not included. The sample shows more than 2 million clones, 90% to 97% of them seen only once. The chain joins TRBV5-1 to TRBJ1-1; 10 bases align to TRBD1. This TCR was recovered from a man younger than 30 in good health. Source material: naive CD4+ T cells sorted from blood. Subset indicated: CD45RA+ positively selected. CDR3 protein: CASSPGDRGGTEAFF. For the CDR3, the DNA is TGCGCCAGCAGCCCCGGGGACAGGGGAGGAACTGAAGCTTTCTTT.